This TCR beta chain derives from a study of blood T cell repertoires in COVID-19. Overall study: Spain, Italy and the United States supplied samples that represented acute and convalescent COVID-19.

Trimming pared 5 bases from V and 11 bases from J, leaving 21 bases between. This CDR3 comprises 15 residues. Germline CDR1 and CDR2: LNHDA and SQIVND (reference sequence). Authors' processing steps: Nucleated cell number was recorded as an estimate derived from reference gene primer amplification. Only in-frame clones appear in the TCRdb table, and some are missing; sequencing was by immunoSEQ multiplex PCR. Clone size and the V and J calls come from that table; the DNA yielded D and trimming. The data show about 250,000 clones, approximately 90% seen once. Sequenced material: peripheral blood. The chain couples TRBV19 to TRBJ1-4; D is perhaps TRBD1 (6 bases). The TCR sequence derives from a woman aged 25 to 39 with COVID-19, enrolled during active disease. This chain's CDR3 is CASSPQQGLMRKLFF. The CDR3 DNA sequence: TGTGCCAGTAGTCCACAACAGGGACTAATGAGGAAACTGTTTTTT.